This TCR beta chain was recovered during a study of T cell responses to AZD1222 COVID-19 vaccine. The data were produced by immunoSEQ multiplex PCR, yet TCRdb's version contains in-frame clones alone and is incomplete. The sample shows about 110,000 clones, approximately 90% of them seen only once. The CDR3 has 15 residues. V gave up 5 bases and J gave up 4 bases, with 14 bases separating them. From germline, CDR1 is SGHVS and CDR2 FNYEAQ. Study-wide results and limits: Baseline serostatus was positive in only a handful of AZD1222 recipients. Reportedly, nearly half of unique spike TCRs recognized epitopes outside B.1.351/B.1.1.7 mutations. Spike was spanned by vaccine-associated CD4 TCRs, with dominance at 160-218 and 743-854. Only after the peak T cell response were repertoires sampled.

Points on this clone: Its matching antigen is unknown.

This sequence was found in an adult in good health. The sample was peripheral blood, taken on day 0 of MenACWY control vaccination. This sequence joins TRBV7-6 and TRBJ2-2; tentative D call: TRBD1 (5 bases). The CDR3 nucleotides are TGTGCCAGCAGCACGCGACAGTGGGGCACCGGGGAGCTGTTTTTT. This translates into CASSTRQWGTGELFF.